These 26 T cell receptor beta chains came from one sample sequenced in a study of T cells in Graves' hyperthyroidism and ophthalmopathy. The investigators amplified TCR beta CDR3 regions from RNA transcripts. The HTBI primer set was used in a first-round RT-PCR of the TCR CDR3. TCRdb re-analysed the multiplex PCR reads in MiXCR, keeping a single row per CDR3 protein. Of approximately 600,000 distinct CDR3 sequences detected, approximately 15% appear once; the ten largest clones hold 7% to 9%. Sequencing used blood. These receptors were collected from a woman between 18 and 30 years old with Graves' ophthalmopathy.

This clonotype was seen at least ten times. This rearrangement joins TRBV12-3 or TRBV12-4 to TRBJ1-2; D is uncertain. V was pared by 7 bases and J by 3 bases, with 18 bases between. The CDR3 spans 15 residues. The CDR3 protein is CASKIERRSHYGYTF. Written as DNA, the CDR3 is TGTGCCAGCAAGATAGAGAGACGGTCTCACTATGGCTACACCTTC.

This clonotype was picked up many times. The V gene is TRBV7-3, the J gene TRBJ2-1; 12 bases agree with TRBD2. The V and J ends lost 5 bases and 5 bases, in that order; junction bases with no gene match: 10. The CDR3 runs to 17 residues. Germline values: CDR1 SGHTA, CDR2 FQGTGA. The CDR3, as DNA: TGTGCCAGCAGCGCTAGCGGGAGGGGGGGTTTCGACAATGAGCAGTTCTTC. This translates into CASSASGRGGFDNEQFF.

The rearrangement uses TRBV6-1 and TRBJ1-1; D not resolved. This CDR3 contains 18 residues. V was clipped by 0 bases and J by 0 bases, with 17 bases between them. Germline-derived CDR1 and CDR2 are MNHNS and SASEGT. In DNA form, the CDR3 reads TGTGCCAGCAGTGAAGCTGCAATGAGTTTTACAATGAACACTGAAGCTTTCTTT. Translation: CASSEAAMSFTMNTEAFF.

This clonotype was found a few times. This may be a read error: a much more frequent sequence differs by one nucleotide. The chain is built from TRBV7-3 and TRBJ2-1; D not resolved. The CDR3 is made up of 14 amino acids. The germline V gene encodes CDR1 SGHTA and CDR2 FQGTGA. The CDR3 region is CASSFMGSYNEQSF. In nucleotides, the CDR3 is TGTGCCAGCAGCTTTATGGGCTCCTACAATGAGCAGTCCTTC.

At least ten counts were recorded for this clonotype. The V and J genes are TRBV30 and TRBJ1-2, with 7 bases fitting TRBD1. Germline loops: CDR1 GTSNPN, CDR2 SVGIG (reference sequence). CDR3 size: 13 residues. V lost 0 bases to trimming and J lost 4 bases; unmatched junction nucleotides: 2. For the CDR3, the DNA is TGTGCCTGGAGTGTAGGGACAGTCTATGGCTACACCTTC. This codes for CAWSVGTVYGYTF. The entire variable domain, with the rest obtained from reference TRBV30 and TRBJ1-2, is as follows: SQTIHQWPATLVQPVGSPLSLECTVEGTSNPNLYWYRQAAGRGLQLLFYSVGIGQISSEVPQNLSASRPQDRQFILSSKKLLLSDSGFYLCAWSVGTVYGYTFGSGTRLTVV.

The chain combines TRBV9 with TRBJ2-1; 8 bases match TRBD1. The CDR3 loop spans 14 amino acids. The V gene end was trimmed by 0 bases and the J gene end by 4 bases; junction bases not matched to a gene: 0. The V gene's germline CDR1 is SGDLS and CDR2 YYNGEE. The CDR3 DNA reads as TGTGCCAGCAGCGTAGGGACAGGGTACAATGAGCAGTTCTTC. This sequence encodes CASSVGTGYNEQFF. The full variable domain, completed using reference TRBV9 and TRBJ2-1, is DSGVTQTPKHLITATGQRVTLRCSPRSGDLSVYWYQQSLDQGLQFLIQYYNGEERAKGNILERFSAQQFPDLHSELNLSSLELGDSALYFCASSVGTGYNEQFFGPGTRLTVL.

The table lists this clonotype with a few counts. The chain combines TRBV29-1 with TRBJ2-7; D is unclear. Looked up from germline, CDR1 is SQVTM and CDR2 is ANQGSEA. The CDR3 has 10 residues. The V end lost 5 bases, the J end lost 3 bases, and 5 bases lay between the germline ends. CDR3 residues: CSVLGYEQYF. The CDR3 region has the DNA TGCAGCGTTTTGGGCTACGAGCAGTACTTC.

The table lists this clonotype with many counts. V and J are TRBV3-1 and TRBJ2-2; D might be TRBD2 (6 bases). V was trimmed by 2 bases and J by 2 bases, leaving 9 bases between them. The CDR3 contains 15 residues. Germline lookup yields CDR1 LGHDT and CDR2 YNNKEL (reference sequence). CDR3 protein: CASSQRGGNTGELFF. The CDR3 nucleotides are TGTGCCAGCAGCCAAAGGGGAGGCAACACCGGGGAGCTGTTTTTT.

V usage is TRBV7-2 and J usage is TRBJ1-2, with a tentative D call TRBD1 (6 bases). The CDR3 spans 11 residues. V was shortened by 11 bases and J by 3 bases, with 10 bases between the two germline ends. Looked up from germline, CDR1 is SGHTA and CDR2 is FQGNSA. CDR3 in amino acids: CAVSGDYGYTF. CDR3 DNA sequence: TGTGCCGTATCAGGGGACTATGGCTACACCTTC. Using reference TRBV7-2 and TRBJ1-2 for the parts outside the CDR3, the full variable domain is GAGVSQSPSNKVTEKGKDVELRCDPISGHTALYWYRQSLGQGLEFLIYFQGNSAPDKSGLPSDRFSAERTGGSVSTLTIQRTQQEDSAVYLCAVSGDYGYTFGSGTRLTVV.

The chain has TRBV10-3 and TRBJ2-2; D is perhaps TRBD2 (6 bases). CDR1 is ENHRY and CDR2 is SYGVKD in the germline V gene. V lost 5 bases to trimming and J lost 2 bases, with 12 bases between them. The CDR3 spans 15 residues. CDR3 protein: CAISSGTPNTGELFF. In DNA form, the CDR3 reads TGTGCCATCAGTTCCGGGACTCCTAACACCGGGGAGCTGTTTTTT.

This clonotype was observed many times. This chain links TRBV6-1 with TRBJ2-7; a possible D gene is TRBD2 (5 bases). Trimming cost V 6 bases and J 1 base, with 10 bases left between them. Germline V CDR1 and CDR2: MNHNS, SASEGT. The CDR3 has 13 residues. Here the CDR3 DNA reads TGTGCCAGCAGGATGGCGGGTTCCTACGAGCAGTACTTC. It yields the protein CASRMAGSYEQYF.

This clonotype was seen a few times. V usage is TRBV13 and J usage is TRBJ2-2, with 12 bases that match TRBD1. CDR1 is PRHDT, CDR2 FYEKMQ, per germline (reference sequence). The V gene end was trimmed by 4 bases and the J gene end by 2 bases; junction bases not matched to a gene: 11. The CDR3 is 19 amino acids. The CDR3, as DNA: TGTGCCAGCAGCTCCATGGGACAGGGGGCGCAAATTAACACCGGGGAGCTGTTTTTT. It translates to CASSSMGQGAQINTGELFF.

For this clonotype: This may be a read error: a much more frequent sequence differs by one nucleotide. The chain recombines TRBV7-8 with TRBJ2-5, with D unclear. CDR1 is SGHVS, CDR2 FQNEAQ, per germline. CDR3 length equals 12 residues. CDR3 sequence: CASSLGKATKYF. CDR3 coding DNA: TGTGCCAGCAGCTTGGGGAAAGCGACCAAGTACTTC. Supplemented by reference TRBV7-8 and TRBJ2-5, the full variable domain reads GAGVSQSPRYKVAKRGQDVALRCDPISGHVSLFWYQQALGQGPEFLTYFQNEAQLDKSGLPSDRFFAERPEGSVSTLKIQRTQQEDSAVYLCASSLGKATKYFGPGTRLLVL.

In this sample, this clonotype turned up many times. The chain employs TRBV4-2 and TRBJ2-3; no clear D gene. Germline V gives CDR1 LGHNA, CDR2 YNFKEQ. This CDR3 comprises 16 residues. V was clipped by 1 base and J by 1 base, with 12 bases between them. CDR3 sequence (DNA): TGTGCCAGCAGCCAAGGTCCAGGAGAACGCACAGATACGCAGTATTTT. Translating gives CASSQGPGERTDTQYF.

The sample holds one count of this clonotype. The chain has TRBV12-3 or TRBV12-4 and TRBJ2-5; D possibly corresponds to TRBD1 (5 bases). Between the trimmed V and J ends, which lost 5 bases and 1 base, there was a span of 14 bases. This CDR3 is built from 15 residues. The CDR3 nucleotides are TGTGCCAGCAGTCCCAACCCAGACAGCCAAGAGACCCAGTACTTC. As protein: CASSPNPDSQETQYF.

The CDR3 sequence: CASGYGTGEKKLFF. The CDR3 coding sequence is TGTGCCAGCGGATATGGGACAGGGGAGAAAAAACTGTTTTTT. The chain links TRBV6-2 or TRBV6-3 to TRBJ1-4, with 10 bases identical to TRBD1. The CDR3 runs to 14 residues. Looked up from germline, CDR1 is MNHEY and CDR2 is SVGEGT. V was clipped by 8 bases and J by 9 bases; unmatched bases: 9.

This clonotype has ten or more counts. The J gene is TRBJ2-4, the V gene TRBV30, with TRBD2 as a possible D gene (5 bases). Germline V gives CDR1 GTSNPN, CDR2 SVGIG (reference sequence). The V and J ends lost 0 bases and 0 bases respectively, with 12 bases between them. CDR3 length equals 16 residues. CDR3 amino acids: CAWSVGGALAKNIQYF. CDR3 DNA sequence: TGTGCCTGGAGTGTTGGAGGAGCCCTAGCCAAAAACATTCAGTACTTC.

This clonotype was found many times. The rearrangement links TRBV5-6 to TRBJ2-7, with D hard to call. The CDR3 has 12 amino acids. V gave up 1 base and J gave up 6 bases, with 8 bases separating them. Germline lookup yields CDR1 SGHDT and CDR2 YYEEEE. CDR3 DNA: TGTGCCAGCAGCTTGTGGGAAGTCGAGCAGTACTTC. It encodes CASSLWEVEQYF.

This clonotype has at least ten counts. The chain couples TRBV29-1 to TRBJ2-5; 11 bases fit TRBD2. Germline loops: CDR1 SQVTM, CDR2 ANQGSEA. V lost 7 bases, J lost 3 bases, and 16 bases stayed unmatched. The CDR3 spans 17 residues. The CDR3: CSGLELLTSGRKETQYF. The DNA of the CDR3 is TGCAGCGGACTAGAACTGTTAACTAGCGGGAGAAAAGAGACCCAGTACTTC.

Ten or more counts support this clonotype. The chain links TRBV12-3 or TRBV12-4 to TRBJ1-5; TRBD1 matches at 9 bases. CDR3 length equals 16 residues. Germline trimming cut 6 bases from V and 5 bases from J; bases unmatched to any gene: 11. CDR3 region: CASRPGQGRGYQPQHF. CDR3 DNA sequence: TGTGCCAGCAGGCCGGGACAGGGAAGGGGCTATCAGCCCCAGCATTTT.

This clonotype came up a few times. A far more abundant clone sits one base away, making this likely a read error. The CDR3 end shows no conserved phenylalanine or tryptophan, and so a read error is likely. The chain has TRBV27 and TRBJ2-5, with D perhaps TRBD1 (6 bases). This CDR3 comprises 13 residues. Germline V CDR1 and CDR2: MNHEY, SMNVEV (reference sequence). The V gene lost 5 bases and the J gene lost 1 base, with 8 bases spanning the gap. CDR3 sequence: CASSPRGQETQYL. In DNA, the CDR3 is TGTGCCAGCAGTCCCAGGGGCCAAGAGACCCAGTACCTC.

This sequence joins TRBV19 and TRBJ1-2, with a tentative D call TRBD1 (5 bases). The CDR3 totals 17 residues. V was clipped by 0 bases and J by 1 base, with 15 bases between them. Germline values: CDR1 LNHDA, CDR2 SQIVND (reference sequence). The CDR3 spells CASSIEGGRLINYGYTF. CDR3 nucleotides: TGTGCCAGTAGTATAGAGGGGGGACGGTTGATTAACTATGGCTACACCTTC. The whole variable domain, remainder taken from reference TRBV19 and TRBJ1-2, is DGGITQSPKYLFRKEGQNVTLSCEQNLNHDAMYWYRQDPGQGLRLIYYSQIVNDFQKGDIAEGYSVSREKKESFPLTVTSAQKNPTAFYLCASSIEGGRLINYGYTFGSGTRLTVV.

This clonotype was seen ten or more times. The V and J genes are TRBV6-1 and TRBJ2-7; 11 bases fit TRBD2. The CDR3 extends over 16 amino acids. CDR1 and CDR2 from the germline V gene are MNHNS and SASEGT. Unmatched junction bases numbered 15, after V lost 7 bases and J lost 7 bases. As DNA, the CDR3 is TGTGCCAGCAAAACTTCTAGGGGTAGCGGGAGGGGAGAGCAGTACTTC. Translating gives CASKTSRGSGRGEQYF.

This clonotype was recorded at least ten times. The chain is built from TRBV2 and TRBJ2-7; perhaps D is TRBD1 or TRBD2 (6 bases each). CDR1 SNHLY and CDR2 FYNNEI come from the germline V gene. V was shortened by 7 bases and J by 6 bases, with 16 bases between the two germline ends. The CDR3 contains 13 residues. This CDR3 reads CASIPSGGPEQYF. As DNA, the CDR3 is TGTGCCAGCATCCCCTCTGGGGGGCCCGAGCAGTACTTC.

There are a few counts of this clonotype. The genes are TRBV20-1 and TRBJ1-5; D is uncertain. V gave up 3 bases and J gave up 4 bases, with 10 bases separating them. The CDR3 is made up of 13 amino acids. Germline-derived CDR1 and CDR2 are DFQATT and SNEGSKA (reference sequence). The DNA of the CDR3 is TGCAGTGCTAGGGGGTGGATGAATCAGCCCCAGCATTTT. Protein: CSARGWMNQPQHF.

The chain is built from TRBV15 and TRBJ2-7; a possible D gene is TRBD1 (6 bases). The germline CDR1 and CDR2 sequences are LNHNV and YYDKDF (reference sequence). With 2 bases removed from V and 2 bases from J, the gap between germline ends came to 13 bases. The CDR3 runs 15 residues. The CDR3 region is CATSRKTGGPYEQYF. Written as DNA, the CDR3 is TGTGCCACCAGCAGAAAGACAGGCGGCCCCTACGAGCAGTACTTC.